This T cell receptor (beta chain) stems from a study of shared clonotypes between healthy human individuals. About the research overall: With ages of 18 to 49, the donors were two women and a few men.

Using immunoSEQ multiplex PCR, the repertoire was profiled, and TCRdb retains in-frame clones only, with some absent. The table lists millions of clones, roughly 96% of them singletons, with 0.1% to 0.15% in the top ten. Into CD45RA+ naive and CD45RA-negative memory subsets, the CD4+ cells were split. The source material was naive CD4+ T cells sorted from blood. As for subset: CD45RA+ positively selected. This TCR came from a young man in good health.

CDR3 nucleotides: TGTGCCTGGAGTGAGGGGACAGGGGGATATAATGGCTACACCTTC. This codes for CAWSEGTGGYNGYTF. The rearrangement uses TRBV30 and TRBJ1-2; 11 bases agree with TRBD1. CDR3 size: 15 residues. Trimming took 1 base from V and 6 from J; bases not matched to a gene: 7. Germline values: CDR1 GTSNPN, CDR2 SVGIG (reference sequence).